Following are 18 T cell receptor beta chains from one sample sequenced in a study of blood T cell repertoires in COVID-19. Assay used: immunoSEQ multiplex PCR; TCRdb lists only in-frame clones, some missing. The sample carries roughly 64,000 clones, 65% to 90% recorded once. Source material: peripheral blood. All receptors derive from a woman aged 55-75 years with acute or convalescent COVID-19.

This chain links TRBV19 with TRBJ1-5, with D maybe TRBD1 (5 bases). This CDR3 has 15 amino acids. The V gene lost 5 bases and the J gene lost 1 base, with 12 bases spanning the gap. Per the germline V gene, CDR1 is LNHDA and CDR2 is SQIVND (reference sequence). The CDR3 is CASSSQGSSNQPQHF. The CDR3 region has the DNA TGTGCCAGTAGTTCCCAGGGCAGCAGCAATCAGCCCCAGCATTTT.

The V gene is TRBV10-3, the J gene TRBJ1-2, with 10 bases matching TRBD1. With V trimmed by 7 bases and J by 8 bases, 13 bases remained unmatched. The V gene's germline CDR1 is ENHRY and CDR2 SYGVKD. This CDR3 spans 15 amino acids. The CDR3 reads CAIKNDGTGVGGYTF. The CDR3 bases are TGTGCCATCAAAAATGACGGGACAGGGGTTGGCGGCTACACCTTC.

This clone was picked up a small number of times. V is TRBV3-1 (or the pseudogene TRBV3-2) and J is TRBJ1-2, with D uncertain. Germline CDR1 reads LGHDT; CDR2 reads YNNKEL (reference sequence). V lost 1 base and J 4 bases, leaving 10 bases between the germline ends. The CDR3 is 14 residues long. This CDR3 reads CASSQGNSAYGYTF. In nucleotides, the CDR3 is TGTGCCAGCAGCCAAGGCAACAGTGCCTATGGCTACACCTTC.

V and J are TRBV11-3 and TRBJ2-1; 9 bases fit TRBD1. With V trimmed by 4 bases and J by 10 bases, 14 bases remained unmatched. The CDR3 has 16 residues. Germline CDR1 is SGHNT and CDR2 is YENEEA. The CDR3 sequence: CASSSDGQGLRGEQFF. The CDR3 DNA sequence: TGTGCCAGCAGCTCAGATGGACAGGGGCTTCGTGGGGAGCAGTTCTTC.

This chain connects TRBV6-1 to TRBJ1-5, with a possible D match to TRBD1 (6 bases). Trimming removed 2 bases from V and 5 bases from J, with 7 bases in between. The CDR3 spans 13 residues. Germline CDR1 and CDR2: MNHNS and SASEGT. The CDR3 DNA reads TGTGCCAGCAGTGAAAGACAGGATCAGCCCCAGCATTTT. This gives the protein CASSERQDQPQHF.

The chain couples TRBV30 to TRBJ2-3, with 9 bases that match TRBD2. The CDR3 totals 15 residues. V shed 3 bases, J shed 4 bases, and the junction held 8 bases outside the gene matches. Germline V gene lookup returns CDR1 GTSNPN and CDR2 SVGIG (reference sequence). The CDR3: CAWSGGGGASDTQYF. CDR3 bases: TGTGCCTGGAGCGGGGGCGGGGGGGCCTCAGATACGCAGTATTTT.

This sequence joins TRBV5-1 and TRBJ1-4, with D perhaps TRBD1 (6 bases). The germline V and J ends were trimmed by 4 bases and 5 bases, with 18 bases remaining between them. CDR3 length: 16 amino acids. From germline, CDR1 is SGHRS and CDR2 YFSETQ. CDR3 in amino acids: CASSTTTGSKNEKLFF. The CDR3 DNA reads TGCGCCAGCAGCACCACAACAGGGTCGAAAAATGAAAAACTGTTTTTT.

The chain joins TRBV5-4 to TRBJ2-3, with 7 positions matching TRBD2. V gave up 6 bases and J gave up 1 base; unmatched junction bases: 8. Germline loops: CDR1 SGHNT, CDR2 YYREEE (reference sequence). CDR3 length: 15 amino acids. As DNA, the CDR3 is TGTGCCAGCAAGACGGGGGAGGGAGGCACAGATACGCAGTATTTT. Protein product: CASKTGEGGTDTQYF.

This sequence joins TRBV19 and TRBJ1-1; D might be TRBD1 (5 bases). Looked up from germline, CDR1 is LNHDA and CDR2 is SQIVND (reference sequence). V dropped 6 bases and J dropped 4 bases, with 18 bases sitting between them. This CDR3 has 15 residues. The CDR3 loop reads CASSPDSILSTEAFF. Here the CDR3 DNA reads TGTGCCAGTAGCCCCGACAGTATCCTGAGCACTGAAGCTTTCTTT.

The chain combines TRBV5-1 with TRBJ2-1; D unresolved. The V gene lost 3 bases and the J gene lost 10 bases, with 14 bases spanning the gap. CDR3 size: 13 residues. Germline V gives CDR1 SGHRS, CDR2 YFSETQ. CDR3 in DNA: TGCGCCAGCAGCTCCCCAAATGGGCTGGAGCAGTTCTTC. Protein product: CASSSPNGLEQFF.

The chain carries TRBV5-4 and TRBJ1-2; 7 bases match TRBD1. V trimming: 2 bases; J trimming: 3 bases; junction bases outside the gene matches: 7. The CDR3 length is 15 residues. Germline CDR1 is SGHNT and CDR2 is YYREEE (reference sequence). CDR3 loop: CASSLSGQAHYGYTF. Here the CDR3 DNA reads TGTGCCAGCAGCTTAAGCGGACAGGCCCACTATGGCTACACCTTC.

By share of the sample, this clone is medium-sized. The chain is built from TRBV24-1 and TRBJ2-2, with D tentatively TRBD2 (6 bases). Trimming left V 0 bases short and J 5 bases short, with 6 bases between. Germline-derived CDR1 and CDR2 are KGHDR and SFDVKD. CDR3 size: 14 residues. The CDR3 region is CATSDLSGTGELFF. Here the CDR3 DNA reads TGTGCCACCAGTGATTTGAGCGGGACCGGGGAGCTGTTTTTT.

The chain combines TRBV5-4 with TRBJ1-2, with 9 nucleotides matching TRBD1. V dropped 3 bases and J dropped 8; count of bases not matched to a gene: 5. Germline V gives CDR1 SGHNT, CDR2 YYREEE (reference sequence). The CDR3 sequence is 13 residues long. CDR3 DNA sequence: TGTGCCAGCAGCTCCGGGACAGGGTCCGGCTACACCTTC. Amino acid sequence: CASSSGTGSGYTF.

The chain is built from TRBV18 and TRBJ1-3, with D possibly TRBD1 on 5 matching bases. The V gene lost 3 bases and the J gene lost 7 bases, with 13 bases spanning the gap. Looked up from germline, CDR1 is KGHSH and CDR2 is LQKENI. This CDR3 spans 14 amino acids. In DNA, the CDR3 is TGTGCCAGCTCACCCTCCGGGGGGGGGAACACCATATATTTT. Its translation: CASSPSGGGNTIYF.

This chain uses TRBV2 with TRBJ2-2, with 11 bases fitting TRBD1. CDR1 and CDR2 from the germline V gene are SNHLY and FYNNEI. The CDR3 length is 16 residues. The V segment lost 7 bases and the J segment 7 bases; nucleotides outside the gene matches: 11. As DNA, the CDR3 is TGTGCCAGCACCGCCGGACAGGGGGCAAAAGTCGGGGAGCTGTTTTTT. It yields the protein CASTAGQGAKVGELFF.

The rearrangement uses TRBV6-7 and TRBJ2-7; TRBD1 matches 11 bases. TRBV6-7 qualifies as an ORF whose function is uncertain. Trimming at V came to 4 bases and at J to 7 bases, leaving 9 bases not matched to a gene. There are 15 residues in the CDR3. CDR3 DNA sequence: TGTGCCAGCAGTTTCTCCGGGACAGGGGGGGAAGAGCAGTACTTC. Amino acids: CASSFSGTGGEEQYF.

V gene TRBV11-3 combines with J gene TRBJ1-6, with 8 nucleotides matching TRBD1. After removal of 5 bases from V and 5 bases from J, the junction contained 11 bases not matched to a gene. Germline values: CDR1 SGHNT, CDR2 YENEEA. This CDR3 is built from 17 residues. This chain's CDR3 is CASSLSTQGAHNSPLHF. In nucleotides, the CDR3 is TGTGCCAGCAGCCTCAGCACGCAGGGGGCCCATAATTCACCCCTCCACTTT.

Here the CDR3 DNA reads TGTGCCAGCAGCCCCCAGGGCTACTATGGCTACACCTTC. This sequence encodes CASSPQGYYGYTF. The V and J genes are TRBV11-2 and TRBJ1-2; TRBD1 is a possible D gene (5 bases). V was pared by 5 bases and J by 3 bases, with 10 bases between. Germline-derived CDR1 and CDR2 are SGHAT and FQNNGV. The CDR3 has 13 residues.